This paragraph reports one TCR beta chain. Its antigen is as yet unknown. One end of the junction varies from germline; a read error may be responsible. The sample comes from a study of radiation and T cells in renal cell carcinoma. General study results and limits: Without pretreatment biopsies, baseline tumor clonotype presence was undetermined. Top tumor clonotypes rose in blood 2 weeks post-radiation, then contracted.

Some clones are missing from TCRdb's copy, which holds only in-frame ones; the method was immunoSEQ multiplex PCR. This table has 150,000 or so clones, roughly nine tenths appearing once. The CDR3 consists of 14 residues. Germline CDR1 and CDR2: SGHNT and YYREEE (reference sequence). Time point here: baseline pretreatment blood. The sample's treatment: 15 Gy SBRT to primary tumor, nephrectomy 4 weeks later. Serial blood draws occurred at baseline and 2 and 4 weeks post-SBRT. The patient's renal cell carcinoma had clear cell pathology. The sequence was obtained from a woman in her seventies with renal cell carcinoma. The chain is built from TRBV5-4 and TRBJ1-1; maybe TRBD1 (5 bases). This specimen consisted of blood, obtained from a patient whose treatment included radiotherapy and nephrectomy. CDR3 in DNA: TGCGCCAGCAGCCAAGGGGTATTGAACACTGAAGCTTTCTTT. This sequence encodes CASSQGVLNTEAFF.